These 5 T cell receptor beta chains were all obtained from the same sample, sequenced in a study of CD8 T cells in ankylosing spondylitis. TCRdb independently ran MiXCR on the 5' RACE reads; one entry per CDR3 protein. This table holds about 52,000 distinct CDR3 sequences, 7.4% found once. Sequenced sample: blood, either unsorted or a sorted T cell fraction (not recorded which). The source of these receptors is a female donor with ankylosing spondylitis or in good health (not recorded which).

This clonotype occurred a few times. The genes are TRBV6-1 and TRBJ2-5; D is undetermined. Trimming removed 2 bases at V and 5 bases at J, with 15 bases between. Germline V gene data show CDR1 as MNHNS and CDR2 as SASEGT. The CDR3 runs 15 residues. CDR3 in amino acids: CASSEYGVRWETQYF. DNA of the CDR3: TGTGCCAGCAGTGAATACGGAGTAAGGTGGGAGACCCAGTACTTC.

The chain uses TRBV11-2 and TRBJ1-2; D is unclear. Germline CDR1 and CDR2: SGHAT and FQNNGV. V lost 5 bases and J 14 bases, leaving 18 bases between the germline ends. The CDR3 is 12 amino acids. The CDR3 is CASSPHTGGNTF. The DNA of the CDR3 is TGTGCCAGCAGCCCGCACACTGGCGGGAATACCTTC.

The table lists this clonotype with many counts. The rearrangement joins TRBV18 to TRBJ2-5, with unresolved D. CDR1 and CDR2 (germline): KGHSH, LQKENI. The CDR3 has 11 residues. Trimming cost V 1 base and J 5 bases, with 2 bases left between them. The CDR3: CASSPRETQYF. Written as DNA, the CDR3 is TGTGCCAGCTCACCACGGGAGACCCAGTACTTC.

This clonotype showed up many times. The rearrangement uses TRBV4-1 and TRBJ2-4, with TRBD2 identical over 11 bases. With 4 bases clipped from V and 0 bases from J, the junction kept 8 bases outside the gene matches. The germline gives CDR1 MGHRA, CDR2 YSYEKL. This CDR3 has 18 residues. The CDR3 nucleotides are TGCGCCAGCAGCCCCGGGACTAGCGGATATCTAGCCAAAAACATTCAGTACTTC. Translated: CASSPGTSGYLAKNIQYF.

In its sample, this clonotype was seen many times. V and J are TRBV5-1 and TRBJ2-7; D is possibly TRBD1 (7 bases). The germline gives CDR1 SGHRS, CDR2 YFSETQ. V lost 1 base to trimming and J lost 2 bases, with 13 bases between them. The CDR3 extends over 15 amino acids. CDR3 DNA: TGCGCCAGCAGCTTGCAGCCAGGGGGGCCCTACGAGCAGTACTTC. Protein sequence: CASSLQPGGPYEQYF.